A selection of T cell receptor beta chains follows, all from one sample in a study of TIL therapy for anti-PD-1-resistant metastatic lung cancer. The table came from immunoSEQ multiplex PCR; TCRdb's copy has only in-frame clones and leaves some out. The data contain 30,000 to 45,000 clones, around 70% of them singletons. This specimen consisted of blood, obtained at baseline. Receptors were obtained from a person aged 25-85 years with non-small cell lung cancer. The CDR3 runs from the conserved cysteine through the conserved F or W. The D gene is left open where the match is weak. Clone size is stated in some rows and not others, as once, few, many or a class when expanded.

J gene	D gene	V gene	clone size	CDR3 protein	CDR3 DNA
TRBJ2-1	TRBD1	TRBV29-1	.	CSAWDRTISYNEQFF	TGCAGCGCCTGGGACAGGACTATCTCCTACAATGAGCAGTTCTTC
TRBJ1-1	.	TRBV7-2	few	CASSFPGENTEAFF	TGTGCCAGCAGCTTCCCAGGGGAGAACACTGAAGCTTTCTTT
TRBJ2-3	.	TRBV7-6	.	CASSLGGGEGTDTQYF	TGTGCCAGCAGCTTAGGAGGAGGGGAAGGCACAGATACGCAGTATTTT
TRBJ1-2	TRBD1	TRBV9	few	CASSVGGQGNYGYTF	TGTGCCAGCAGCGTTGGAGGACAGGGGAACTATGGCTACACCTTC
TRBJ1-6	.	TRBV18	.	CASSPPGGDNSPLHF	TGTGCCAGCTCACCACCGGGGGGGGATAATTCACCCCTCCACTTT
TRBJ2-5	TRBD2	TRBV9	few	CASSVLSGGGQETQYF	TGTGCCAGCAGCGTACTCAGCGGGGGTGGTCAAGAGACCCAGTACTTC
TRBJ2-3	TRBD2	TRBV4-3	.	CASSQDGPSGGRADTQYF	TGCGCCAGCAGCCAAGATGGGCCTAGCGGGGGCCGGGCAGATACGCAGTATTTT
TRBJ2-6	.	TRBV5-5	.	CASSPLGPIHFLTF	TGTGCCAGCAGCCCTCTCGGACCGATACACTTCCTGACTTTC
TRBJ1-4	.	TRBV11-1	few	CASSFEGLANEKLFF	TGTGCCAGCAGCTTCGAGGGGCTTGCTAATGAAAAACTGTTTTTT
TRBJ2-5	TRBD2	TRBV7-2	.	CASSLPTSGRGETQYF	TGTGCCAGCAGCTTACCGACTAGCGGGAGGGGAGAGACCCAGTACTTC
TRBJ2-2	.	TRBV19	.	CASSMRGPTGELFF	TGTGCCAGTAGTATGCGCGGGCCTACCGGGGAGCTGTTTTTT
TRBJ2-1	.	TRBV4-1	once	CASSRGADYDVNEQFF	TGCGCCAGCAGCCGTGGCGCGGACTACGATGTCAATGAGCAGTTCTTC
TRBJ2-3	TRBD2	TRBV5-6	.	CASSLSGQGGSDTQYF	TGTGCCAGCAGCTTGAGTGGGCAGGGAGGGTCAGATACGCAGTATTTT
TRBJ1-5	.	TRBV19	.	CASSMSVGGNQPQHF	TGTGCCAGTAGTATGTCGGTCGGAGGCAATCAGCCCCAGCATTTT
TRBJ1-1	TRBD1	TRBV27	.	CASSRTGGYTEAFF	TGTGCCAGCAGTCGCACAGGGGGCTATACTGAAGCTTTCTTT
TRBJ1-5	.	TRBV28	.	CASRTGVSNQPQHF	TGTGCCAGCAGGACGGGAGTTAGCAATCAGCCCCAGCATTTT
TRBJ2-4	TRBD2	TRBV19	.	CASSINVEREINIQYF	TGTGCCAGTAGTATAAATGTGGAGCGGGAGATAAACATTCAGTACTTC
TRBJ1-2	.	TRBV4-3	.	CASSQDRVAEGYTF	TGCGCCAGCAGCCAAGATCGGGTGGCGGAGGGCTACACCTTC
TRBJ1-2	TRBD1	TRBV27	.	CASSRTGGGIYGYTF	TGTGCCAGCAGCCGGACAGGGGGCGGAATCTATGGCTACACCTTC
TRBJ2-7	TRBD2	TRBV7-2	.	CASSLEGLAGVVQYF	TGTGCCAGCAGCTTAGAAGGGCTAGCGGGGGTCGTGCAGTACTTC
TRBJ2-7	.	TRBV6-1	.	CASKDLPYEQYF	TGTGCCAGCAAGGACCTCCCCTACGAGCAGTACTTC
TRBJ2-6	.	TRBV19	.	CASSPTSTGANVLTF	TGTGCCAGTAGTCCCACCTCAACTGGGGCCAACGTCCTGACTTTC
TRBJ2-7	TRBD1	TRBV11-2	.	CASSSPGQTYEQYF	TGTGCCAGCAGCTCCCCGGGACAGACCTACGAGCAGTACTTC
TRBJ1-2	TRBD1	TRBV27	once	CASSSGQVGYTF	TGTGCCAGCAGTTCAGGACAGGTCGGCTACACCTTC
TRBJ2-7	.	TRBV9	.	CASTPAVTSYEQYF	TGTGCCAGCACCCCAGCGGTTACTTCCTACGAGCAGTACTTC
TRBJ2-3	TRBD2	TRBV11-2	.	CASSAGTSGVTDTQYF	TGTGCCAGCAGCGCCGGGACTAGCGGGGTCACAGATACGCAGTATTTT
TRBJ1-1	TRBD1	TRBV5-4	.	CASSSGLRGQGMNTEAFF	TGTGCCAGCAGCTCGGGGCTAAGGGGACAGGGCATGAACACTGAAGCTTTCTTT
TRBJ1-1	.	TRBV10-3	.	CAISGTSTEAFF	TGTGCCATCTCCGGGACATCCACTGAAGCTTTCTTT
TRBJ1-4	.	TRBV6-5	once	CASSYSETTNEKLFF	TGTGCCAGCAGTTACTCAGAAACAACTAATGAAAAACTGTTTTTT
TRBJ2-3	.	TRBV27	once	CASSPYRLDTQYF	TGTGCCAGCAGTCCCTACAGACTAGATACGCAGTATTTT
TRBJ1-3	.	TRBV6-5	.	CASSTGGNTIYF	TGTGCCAGCAGTACGGGGGGAAACACCATATATTTT
TRBJ1-1	.	TRBV4-3	.	CASRGVLKNTEAFF	TGCGCCAGCAGAGGGGTTCTAAAGAACACTGAAGCTTTCTTT
TRBJ1-2	.	TRBV7-6	.	CASSLDGANYGYTF	TGTGCCAGCAGCTTAGACGGAGCTAACTATGGCTACACCTTC
TRBJ1-6	.	TRBV14	.	CASSQDGYSPLHF	TGTGCCAGCAGCCAAGATGGGTATTCACCCCTCCACTTT
TRBJ2-3	TRBD2	TRBV6-5	.	CASSTSGGDTDTQYF	TGTGCCAGCAGTACTAGCGGGGGGGACACAGATACGCAGTATTTT
TRBJ2-4	TRBD2	TRBV19	.	CASSINGLAESKNIQYF	TGTGCCAGTAGTATTAACGGACTAGCGGAGAGCAAAAACATTCAGTACTTC
TRBJ2-2	.	TRBV5-6	few	CASSPSPRTGELFF	TGTGCCAGCAGCCCAAGCCCCAGGACCGGGGAGCTGTTTTTT
TRBJ1-5	.	TRBV10-3	.	CAISSGRGQPQHF	TGTGCCATCAGTTCGGGGAGGGGTCAGCCCCAGCATTTT
TRBJ2-5	.	TRBV7-2	.	CASSLVGAKETQYF	TGTGCCAGCAGCTTAGTCGGGGCTAAAGAGACCCAGTACTTC
TRBJ2-1	.	TRBV5-4	.	CASSIFGTSSYNEQFF	TGTGCCAGCAGCATCTTCGGGACAAGTTCCTACAATGAGCAGTTCTTC
TRBJ1-1	.	TRBV6-5	.	CASSYIQNTEAFF	TGTGCCAGCAGTTACATTCAGAACACTGAAGCTTTCTTT